One sample yielded the 30 T cell receptor beta chains listed below, sequenced in a study of cytomegalovirus exposure and HLA in healthy donors. TCRdb keeps only in-frame clones here, not all; method: immunoSEQ multiplex PCR. There are 330,000 or so clones in the sample; just over 85% occur only once, and around 0.84% lies in the top ten. The sequenced sample was PBMCs. These receptors were obtained from a woman aged 18-35 years in good health and CMV-seronegative.

This chain links TRBV6-5 with TRBJ2-7; D possibly corresponds to TRBD2 (6 bases). Germline assignment: CDR1 MNHEY and CDR2 SVGAGI. The V end was cut by 0 bases, the J end by 1 base, with 13 bases between. The CDR3 consists of 16 residues. CDR3 amino acids: CASSYSRRVGSYEQYF. The CDR3 DNA follows: TGTGCCAGCAGTTACTCGCGGAGGGTCGGTTCCTACGAGCAGTACTTC.

V usage is TRBV7-2 and J usage is TRBJ2-3; tentative D call: TRBD1 (5 bases). V was shortened by 5 bases and J by 11 bases, with 14 bases between the two germline ends. Germline V gene data show CDR1 as SGHTA and CDR2 as FQGNSA. This CDR3 region has 12 residues. This CDR3 is CASSTQGILQYF. Written as DNA, the CDR3 is TGTGCCAGCAGCACCCAGGGCATACTGCAGTATTTT.

J is TRBJ1-1 and V is TRBV30; TRBD1 aligns across 10 bases. In germline, CDR1 is GTSNPN, CDR2 SVGIG (reference sequence). The CDR3 length is 13 residues. With 5 bases clipped from V and 4 bases from J, the junction kept 4 bases outside the gene matches. In nucleotides, the CDR3 is TGTGCCTGGGCTAGGACAGGGGGCACTGAAGCTTTCTTT. Translated: CAWARTGGTEAFF.

The rearrangement links TRBV7-3 to TRBJ2-1; TRBD2 aligns across 8 bases. The ends lost 2 bases at V and 10 bases at J; junction bases unmatched: 16. This CDR3 comprises 17 residues. Germline lookup yields CDR1 SGHTA and CDR2 FQGTGA. CDR3 region: CASSLGLGSGSHGEQFF. In nucleotides, the CDR3 is TGTGCCAGCAGCTTAGGCCTAGGGAGCGGGAGTCATGGAGAGCAGTTCTTC.

The chain recombines TRBV28 with TRBJ2-7; D gene unclear. The CDR3 runs to 15 residues. Trimming removed 2 bases from V and 0 bases from J, with 11 bases in between. Germline V gene data show CDR1 as MDHEN and CDR2 as SYDVKM. The CDR3 is CASSLAATSSYEQYF. The CDR3 bases are TGTGCCAGCAGTTTAGCGGCGACGAGCTCCTACGAGCAGTACTTC.

The V and J genes are TRBV9 and TRBJ1-2, with D hard to call. Trimming shortened V by 0 bases and J by 13 bases, and 13 bases separated the two germline ends. Germline assignment: CDR1 SGDLS and CDR2 YYNGEE. This CDR3 is 12 amino acids long. CDR3 coding DNA: TGTGCCAGCAGCGTAGGGGAGGGTTTGATCACCTTC. Protein: CASSVGEGLITF.

CDR3: CASSPGLLTGDSYNEQFF. CDR3 in DNA: TGTGCCAGCAGCCCAGGGCTATTGACAGGGGATTCCTACAATGAGCAGTTCTTC. The chain uses TRBV7-3 and TRBJ2-1, with 8 bases aligning to TRBD1. Trimming cost V 5 bases and J 1 base; bases outside gene matches: 13. CDR1 is SGHTA, CDR2 FQGTGA, per germline. This CDR3 region has 18 residues.

CDR3 coding DNA: TGTGCCAGCAGCCCCTTCGGGGTAAACACTGAAGCTTTCTTT. It is translated as CASSPFGVNTEAFF. This sequence joins TRBV7-2 and TRBJ1-1, with unresolved D. Trimming left V 5 bases short and J 2 bases short, with 12 bases between. The germline V gene encodes CDR1 SGHTA and CDR2 FQGNSA. The CDR3 sequence is 14 residues long.

The chain joins TRBV18 to TRBJ2-7, with a tentative D call TRBD2 (6 bases). Per the germline V gene, CDR1 is KGHSH and CDR2 is LQKENI. V lost 8 bases and J 3 bases, leaving 14 bases between the germline ends. CDR3 size: 13 residues. CDR3 loop: CASTELADYEQYF. The CDR3 DNA reads as TGTGCCAGCACCGAACTAGCAGACTACGAGCAGTACTTC.

This rearrangement joins TRBV19 to TRBJ1-1; 8 nucleotides line up with TRBD1. The CDR3 sequence is 13 residues long. Germline assignment: CDR1 LNHDA and CDR2 SQIVND (reference sequence). V lost 6 bases to trimming and J lost 7 bases; unmatched junction nucleotides: 7. The DNA for the CDR3 is TGTGCCAGTAGGACCCAGGGGGCTCGTGAAGCTTTCTTT. Its protein product is CASRTQGAREAFF.

The rearrangement links TRBV7-2 to TRBJ2-2; maybe TRBD1 (5 bases). Looked up from germline, CDR1 is SGHTA and CDR2 is FQGNSA. V lost 2 bases and J lost 2, with 12 bases in between. CDR3 length equals 16 residues. The CDR3 reads CASSLYSQGNTGELFF. CDR3 nucleotides: TGTGCCAGCAGCTTATACTCCCAGGGAAACACCGGGGAGCTGTTTTTT.

This chain joins TRBV7-9 and TRBJ2-1, with 8 nucleotides matching TRBD2. The germline V gene encodes CDR1 SEHNR and CDR2 FQNEAQ (reference sequence). This CDR3 is 15 amino acids long. The V and J ends lost 5 bases and 8 bases, in that order; junction bases with no gene match: 11. The CDR3 loop reads CASSPDGTRSDEQFF. DNA for the CDR3: TGTGCCAGCAGCCCAGACGGGACTAGGAGCGATGAGCAGTTCTTC.

The V and J genes are TRBV4-1 and TRBJ2-2; 13 nucleotides align to TRBD2. Per the germline V gene, CDR1 is MGHRA and CDR2 is YSYEKL. CDR3 size: 15 residues. V lost 6 bases to trimming and J lost 5 bases; unmatched junction nucleotides: 3. CDR3 in amino acids: CASRGLAGVTGELFF. CDR3 in DNA: TGCGCCAGCAGAGGACTAGCGGGAGTTACCGGGGAGCTGTTTTTT.

The CDR3 region has the DNA TGTGCCACCAGCAAATACACGGAGACCCAGTACTTC. It encodes CATSKYTETQYF. The chain joins TRBV15 to TRBJ2-5, with unresolved D. V was trimmed by 4 bases and J by 5 bases, leaving 8 bases between them. CDR3 size: 12 residues. CDR1 and CDR2 (germline): LNHNV, YYDKDF (reference sequence). The whole variable domain, remainder taken from reference TRBV15 and TRBJ2-5, is DAMVIQNPRYQVTQFGKPVTLSCSQTLNHNVMYWYQQKSSQAPKLLFHYYDKDFNNEADTPDNFQSRRPNTSFCFLDIRSPGLGDTAMYLCATSKYTETQYFGPGTRLLVL.

V usage is TRBV27 and J usage is TRBJ1-2; D is uncertain. Germline V gene lookup returns CDR1 MNHEY and CDR2 SMNVEV (reference sequence). This CDR3 has 12 residues. V lost 7 bases and J lost 2, with 8 bases in between. The CDR3 region is CASKSLNYGYTF. The CDR3 region has the DNA TGTGCCAGCAAGAGTCTAAACTATGGCTACACCTTC.

The count of this clone is one. The rearrangement uses TRBV6-5 and TRBJ1-5; D is ambiguous. With 5 bases removed from V and 0 bases from J, the gap between germline ends came to 8 bases. CDR1 and CDR2 from the germline V gene are MNHEY and SVGAGI. The CDR3 consists of 14 residues. The CDR3 spells CASSQQNSNQPQHF. For the CDR3, the DNA is TGTGCCAGCAGTCAACAGAATAGCAATCAGCCCCAGCATTTT.

The genes are TRBV9 and TRBJ2-7, with 7 nucleotides matching TRBD2. The V and J ends lost 3 bases and 3 bases, in that order; junction bases with no gene match: 9. Germline values: CDR1 SGDLS, CDR2 YYNGEE. There are 15 residues in the CDR3. CDR3 nucleotides: TGTGCCAGCAGCGCAGGCCTTCTAGCGGACTACGAGCAGTACTTC. Translating it yields CASSAGLLADYEQYF.

J is TRBJ2-7 and V is TRBV30, with 7 positions matching TRBD2. Unmatched junction bases numbered 11, after V lost 3 bases and J lost 3 bases. The CDR3 is made up of 15 amino acids. The germline V gene encodes CDR1 GTSNPN and CDR2 SVGIG (reference sequence). The CDR3 coding sequence is TGTGCCTGGAGGGGGGAGGGGCGCCGGAGCTACGAGCAGTACTTC. Protein product: CAWRGEGRRSYEQYF.

Comments on this clone: Within the sample, other DNA sequences also encode this same CDR3. The genes are TRBV27 and TRBJ1-1; D is unresolved. V lost 2 bases, J lost 2 bases, and 6 bases lay in between. Germline V CDR1 and CDR2: MNHEY, SMNVEV (reference sequence). The CDR3 runs 13 residues. CDR3 residues: CASSLALNTEAFF. The DNA for the CDR3 is TGTGCCAGCAGTTTAGCGCTTAACACTGAAGCTTTCTTT.

CDR3 nucleotide sequence: TGTGCCAGCAGAGAAAACGGGGCCTACAATGAGCAGTTCTTC. This encodes CASRENGAYNEQFF. The rearrangement links TRBV2 to TRBJ2-1; maybe TRBD2 (5 bases). This CDR3 comprises 14 residues. The germline V gene encodes CDR1 SNHLY and CDR2 FYNNEI. V lost 6 bases, J lost 2 bases, and 11 bases lay in between. Using reference TRBV2 and TRBJ2-1 for the parts outside the CDR3, the full variable domain is EPEVTQTPSHQVTQMGQEVILRCVPISNHLYFYWYRQILGQKVEFLVSFYNNEISEKSEIFDDQFSVERPDGSNFTLKIRSTKLEDSAMYFCASRENGAYNEQFFGPGTRLTVL.

The DNA of the CDR3 is TGCGCCAGCAGCCCACAGCCACAGGGGACTAGCACAGATACGCAGTATTTT. It specifies CASSPQPQGTSTDTQYF. The rearrangement uses TRBV5-1 and TRBJ2-3; D is perhaps TRBD1 (7 bases). Trimming shortened V by 4 bases and J by 0 bases, and 18 bases separated the two germline ends. The V gene's germline CDR1 is SGHRS and CDR2 YFSETQ. CDR3 length: 17 amino acids.

The rearrangement links TRBV27 to TRBJ2-3, with TRBD2 matching 14 bases. The CDR3 length is 17 residues. Germline CDR1 reads MNHEY; CDR2 reads SMNVEV (reference sequence). V gave up 6 bases and J gave up 4 bases; unmatched junction bases: 9. The CDR3 DNA reads as TGTGCCAGCAGCAAACCGGGACTAGCGGGAGTCCCAGATACGCAGTATTTT. This sequence encodes CASSKPGLAGVPDTQYF.

The rearrangement links TRBV10-3 to TRBJ1-1; 8 bases are a match to TRBD1. Germline CDR1 is ENHRY and CDR2 is SYGVKD. With 6 bases clipped from V and 3 bases from J, the junction kept 0 bases outside the gene matches. The length of the CDR3 is 12 residues. The CDR3 spells CAIRDRDTEAFF. CDR3 DNA: TGTGCCATCAGGGACAGGGACACTGAAGCTTTCTTT.

The chain combines TRBV25-1 with TRBJ1-4; 9 bases line up with TRBD1. Germline lookup yields CDR1 MGHDK and CDR2 SYGVNS. The trim removed 2 bases at V and 8 bases at J, leaving 6 bases unmatched. The CDR3 covers 15 residues. The CDR3 nucleotides read TGTGCCAGCAGTGAAGCCGGGACAGGGCGGGAAAAACTGTTTTTT. Encoded protein: CASSEAGTGREKLFF. The variable domain in full, with the rest retrieved from reference TRBV25-1 and TRBJ1-4, is EADIYQTPRYLVIGTGKKITLECSQTMGHDKMYWYQQDPGMELHLIHYSYGVNSTEKGDLSSESTVSRIRTEHFPLTLESARPSHTSQYLCASSEAGTGREKLFFGSGTQLSVL.

The chain recombines TRBV29-1 with TRBJ2-7, with D unclear. The CDR3 runs 12 residues. Trimming stripped 4 bases from V and 9 bases from J, with 16 bases between. The germline V gene has CDR1 SQVTM and CDR2 ANQGSEA. The CDR3 bases are TGCAGCGTTGCCGACTGGAGTATCGGGCAGTACTTC. It codes for CSVADWSIGQYF.

The rearrangement joins TRBV4-3 to TRBJ2-7; D is perhaps TRBD2 (6 bases). This CDR3 is 18 amino acids long. The germline gives CDR1 LGHNA, CDR2 YSLEER. V was pared by 8 bases and J by 0 bases, with 26 bases between. The CDR3 protein is CASARGLWREISSYEQYF. CDR3 nucleotide sequence: TGCGCCAGCGCACGAGGGTTGTGGAGGGAGATTAGCTCCTACGAGCAGTACTTC.

The CDR3 is CARAVGDRLSHEQYF. The DNA for the CDR3 is TGTGCCCGCGCCGTCGGGGACAGGCTTTCCCACGAGCAGTACTTC. The chain joins TRBV11-3 to TRBJ2-7; 8 nucleotides align to TRBD1. The CDR3 runs 15 residues. Trimming cost V 11 bases and J 5 bases; bases outside gene matches: 17. Per the germline V gene, CDR1 is SGHNT and CDR2 is YENEEA.

V is TRBV6-5 and J is TRBJ1-1, with a possible D match to TRBD1 (5 bases). CDR1 is MNHEY and CDR2 is SVGAGI in the germline V gene. The germline V and J ends were trimmed by 2 bases and 6 bases, with 13 bases remaining between them. The CDR3 has 14 amino acids. The CDR3 coding sequence is TGTGCCAGCAGTTACAGTGGGGGGTCTCCTGAAGCTTTCTTT. Its translation is CASSYSGGSPEAFF.

The CDR3 loop is CASLGAGGEKLFF. As DNA, the CDR3 is TGTGCCAGCCTAGGCGCCGGGGGAGAAAAACTGTTTTTT. The chain couples TRBV6-5 to TRBJ1-4, with D possibly TRBD1 on 5 matching bases. The V and J ends lost 8 bases and 8 bases respectively, with 15 bases between them. The germline CDR1 and CDR2 sequences are MNHEY and SVGAGI. This CDR3 is built from 13 residues.

The sample holds one count of this clone. The chain uses TRBV19 and TRBJ1-3, with D uncertain. This CDR3 region has 14 residues. V lost 9 bases to trimming and J lost 0 bases, with 12 bases between them. Germline CDR1 reads LNHDA; CDR2 reads SQIVND (reference sequence). The CDR3 DNA reads TGTGCCAGCCGGCGGGCAGCCTCTGGAAACACCATATATTTT. This encodes CASRRAASGNTIYF. Filled out from reference TRBV19 and TRBJ1-3, the complete variable domain reads DGGITQSPKYLFRKEGQNVTLSCEQNLNHDAMYWYRQDPGQGLRLIYYSQIVNDFQKGDIAEGYSVSREKKESFPLTVTSAQKNPTAFYLCASRRAASGNTIYFGEGSWLTVV.